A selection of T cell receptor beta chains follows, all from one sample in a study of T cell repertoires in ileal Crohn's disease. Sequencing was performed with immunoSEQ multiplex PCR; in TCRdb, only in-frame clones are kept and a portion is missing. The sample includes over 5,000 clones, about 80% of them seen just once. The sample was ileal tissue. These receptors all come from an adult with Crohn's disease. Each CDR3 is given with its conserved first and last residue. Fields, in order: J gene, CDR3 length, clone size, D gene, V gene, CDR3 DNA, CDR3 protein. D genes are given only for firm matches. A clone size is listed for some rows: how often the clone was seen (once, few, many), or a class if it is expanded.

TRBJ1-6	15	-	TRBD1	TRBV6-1	TGTGCCAGCACTGCCTCCGACAGGGGGAATTCACCCCTCCACTTT	CASTASDRGNSPLHF
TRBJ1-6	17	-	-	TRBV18	TGTGCCAGCTCACCACGCGTCTCCGGGGTTGCTCTATCACCCCTCCACTTT	CASSPRVSGVALSPLHF
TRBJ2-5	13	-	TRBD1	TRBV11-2	TGTGCCAGCAGCCCCACAGGGGGGGAGACCCAGTACTTC	CASSPTGGETQYF
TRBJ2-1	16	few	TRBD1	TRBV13	TGTGCCAGCAGCCTTCCAGGGACAGGGGAAGGGAATGAGCAGTTCTTC	CASSLPGTGEGNEQFF
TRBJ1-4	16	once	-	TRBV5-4	TGTGCCAGCAGCCTGGGCCGACGGGGATCGGGGGAAAAACTGTTTTTT	CASSLGRRGSGEKLFF
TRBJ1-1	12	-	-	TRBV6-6	TGTGCCAGCTCCGAAGGGACTAGTGAAGCTTTCTTT	CASSEGTSEAFF
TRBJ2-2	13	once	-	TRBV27	TGTGCCAGCAGCCTGTGGGCCACCGGGGAGCTGTTTTTT	CASSLWATGELFF
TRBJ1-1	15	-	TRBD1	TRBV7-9	TGTGCCAGCAGCAAATCCGGGACAGGGAACACTGAAGCTTTCTTT	CASSKSGTGNTEAFF
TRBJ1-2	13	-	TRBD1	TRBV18	TGTGCCAGCTCACCTCAGGGGGCGAATGGCTACACCTTC	CASSPQGANGYTF
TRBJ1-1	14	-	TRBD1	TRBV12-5	TGTGCTAGTAGCGAGGGACAGCTGAACACTGAAGCTTTCTTT	CASSEGQLNTEAFF
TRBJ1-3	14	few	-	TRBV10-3	TGTGCCATAAGTGGGGCCAGGGGAGTCGACACCATATATTTT	CAISGARGVDTIYF
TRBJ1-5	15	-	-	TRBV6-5	TGTGCCAGCAGTCACCTTCAGGGAATTGGTCAGCCCCAGCATTTT	CASSHLQGIGQPQHF
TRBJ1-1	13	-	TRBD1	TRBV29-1	TGCAGCGTCGCCCGGGACAGGGTTACTGAAGCTTTCTTT	CSVARDRVTEAFF
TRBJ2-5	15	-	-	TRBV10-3	TGTGCCATCAGTTTCGATGTCGGACAAGGAGAGACCCAGTACTTC	CAISFDVGQGETQYF
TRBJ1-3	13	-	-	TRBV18	TGTGCCAGCTCACCACCGGGAGGGTACACCATATATTTT	CASSPPGGYTIYF
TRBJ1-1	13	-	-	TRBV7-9	TGTGCCAGCAGCCTCGAGGGTGGCACTGAAGCTTTCTTT	CASSLEGGTEAFF
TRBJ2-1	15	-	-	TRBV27	TGTGCCAGCAGTTCCGGGGGTAGCGGCTACAATGAGCAGTTCTTC	CASSSGGSGYNEQFF
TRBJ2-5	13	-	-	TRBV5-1	TGCGCCAGCAGGAAACAGGGCATGGAGACCCAGTACTTC	CASRKQGMETQYF
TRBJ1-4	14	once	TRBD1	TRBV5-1	TGCGCCAGCACCCTGGGGACAGGGCCCCAAAAACTGTTTTTT	CASTLGTGPQKLFF
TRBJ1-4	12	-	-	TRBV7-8	TGTGCCAGCAGCTTAGATTACCAGAAACTGTTTTTT	CASSLDYQKLFF
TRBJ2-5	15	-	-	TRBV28	TGTGCCAGCAGTTTAGCGAGGCGGCCTCAAGAGACCCAGTACTTC	CASSLARRPQETQYF
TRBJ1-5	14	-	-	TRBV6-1	TGTGCCAGCCTCCGGGGGAACGTCAATCAGCCCCAGCATTTT	CASLRGNVNQPQHF
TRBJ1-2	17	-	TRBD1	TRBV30	TGTGCCTGGAGTCCCCGGGACAGGGGGCTGCGAAGCTATGGCTACACCTTC	CAWSPRDRGLRSYGYTF
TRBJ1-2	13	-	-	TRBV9	TGTGCCAGCAGCGAGAAAGTGAGCCACGGCTACACCTTC	CASSEKVSHGYTF
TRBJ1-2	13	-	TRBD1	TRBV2	TGTGCCAGCAGTCACAGGGGGAAGTATGGCTACACCTTC	CASSHRGKYGYTF
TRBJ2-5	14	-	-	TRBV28	TGTGCCAGCAGCGACTCCCCGGCCCCAGAGACCCAGTACTTC	CASSDSPAPETQYF
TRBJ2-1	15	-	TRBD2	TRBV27	TGTGCCAGCAGTTTGTGGCTAGCGGGGAACAATGAGCAGTTCTTC	CASSLWLAGNNEQFF
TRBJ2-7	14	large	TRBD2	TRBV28	TGTGCCAGCAGTTTACCCAACCCCGGGAGGGAGCAGTACTTC	CASSLPNPGREQYF
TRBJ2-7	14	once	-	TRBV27	TGTGCCAGCGGCCTAGGGAGCGAACCCTACGAGCAGTACTTC	CASGLGSEPYEQYF
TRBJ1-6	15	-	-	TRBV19	TGTGCCAGTAGTACCGGGAGCTTCTATAATTCACCCCTCCACTTT	CASSTGSFYNSPLHF
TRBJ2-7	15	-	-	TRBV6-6	TGTGCCAGCAGTTTGGACAGAGTACTTCCTAAGGAGCAGTACTTC	CASSLDRVLPKEQYF
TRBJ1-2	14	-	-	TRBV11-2	TGTGCCAGCAGCCCCGGGGGGGGTAGCTATGGCTACACCTTC	CASSPGGGSYGYTF
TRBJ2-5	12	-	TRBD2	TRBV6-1	TGTGCCAGCAAGGGCGGGAGGGGGGCCCAGTACTTC	CASKGGRGAQYF
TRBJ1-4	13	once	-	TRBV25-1	TGTGCCAGCAGTCGAGTAATTAATGAAAAACTGTTTTTT	CASSRVINEKLFF
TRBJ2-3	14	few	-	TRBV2	TGTGCCAGTCGGACCGGGGTTCTTACAGATACGCAGTATTTT	CASRTGVLTDTQYF
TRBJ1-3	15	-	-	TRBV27	TGTGCCAGCAGTCCCCTGGACAGCTCTGGAAACACCATATATTTT	CASSPLDSSGNTIYF
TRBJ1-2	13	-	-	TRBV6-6	TGTGCCAGCAGTTACTCGGGCGGGGCGGGCTACACCTTC	CASSYSGGAGYTF
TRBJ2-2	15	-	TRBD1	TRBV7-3	TGTGCCAGCAGTCTAAAGGGACAGGGGGCCGGGGAGCTGTTTTTT	CASSLKGQGAGELFF
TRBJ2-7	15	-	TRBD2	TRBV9	TGTGCCAGCAGCGAGACAGCGGGGAGCTCCTACGAGCAGTACTTC	CASSETAGSSYEQYF
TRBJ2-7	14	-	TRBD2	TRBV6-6	TGTGCCAGCAAGGAGGGGCCTTCGGGGGGCGAGCAGTACTTC	CASKEGPSGGEQYF
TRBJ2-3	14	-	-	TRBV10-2	TGCGCCAGCAGTGGCTTGAAGGGAGCAGATACGCAGTATTTT	CASSGLKGADTQYF
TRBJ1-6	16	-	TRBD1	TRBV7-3	TGTGCCAGCAGCTTAAGGGGACAGGGGCTCGGCTCACCCCTCCACTTT	CASSLRGQGLGSPLHF
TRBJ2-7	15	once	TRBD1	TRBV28	TGTGCCAGCAGTTCTCGGGACAGCCGAAAATACGAGCAGTACTTC	CASSSRDSRKYEQYF